A selection of T cell receptor beta chains follows, all from one sample in a study of shared clonotypes between healthy human individuals. This table comes from immunoSEQ multiplex PCR, and its TCRdb copy is limited to in-frame clones, with some not included. The sample has over a million clones; 95% to 97% are singletons. The sample comprised naive CD4+ T cells sorted from blood. The receptors stem from a man in his thirties or forties in good health. Both conserved end residues are part of each CDR3. The D gene is left open where the match is weak. Some rows mark clone size as missing; the rest say once, few, many or name a class of expanded clone.

D gene	J gene	clone size	V gene	CDR3 protein	CDR3 DNA
.	TRBJ2-5	.	TRBV5-6	CASSFVWDGTQETQYF	TGTGCCAGCAGCTTTGTCTGGGACGGAACGCAAGAGACCCAGTACTTC
.	TRBJ2-7	.	TRBV7-8	CASSLTSVYEQYF	TGTGCCAGCAGCTTAACGTCGGTCTACGAGCAGTACTTC
.	TRBJ1-1	once	TRBV7-9	CASTRGQSAEAFF	TGTGCCTCCACTAGAGGACAGTCCGCTGAAGCTTTCTTT
TRBD2	TRBJ2-1	.	TRBV11-2	CASSRAGGRYNEQFF	TGTGCCAGCAGCCGGGCGGGAGGACGATACAATGAGCAGTTCTTC
TRBD1	TRBJ2-4	once	TRBV7-2	CASSSSGTGGPLAKNIQYF	TGTGCCAGCAGCTCATCCGGGACAGGGGGCCCGCTAGCCAAAAACATTCAGTACTTC
TRBD1	TRBJ1-1	.	TRBV10-1	CASSESTGTGTEAFF	TGCGCCAGCAGTGAGTCGACAGGGACGGGGACTGAAGCTTTCTTT
TRBD1	TRBJ2-7	.	TRBV27	CASSSNRQGNEQYF	TGTGCCAGCAGTTCCAACCGACAGGGTAACGAGCAGTACTTC
.	TRBJ2-5	.	TRBV5-6	CASSSYRLLLETQYF	TGTGCCAGCAGCTCCTACCGACTTCTCCTCGAGACCCAGTACTTC
.	TRBJ2-7	.	TRBV10-2	CASSDFFSNSYEQYF	TGCGCCAGCAGTGATTTCTTTTCCAACTCCTACGAGCAGTACTTC
.	TRBJ2-7	.	TRBV21-1	CASNPPGTGVYEQYF	TGTGCCAGCAACCCACCAGGGACAGGGGTTTACGAGCAGTACTTC
.	TRBJ1-4	once	TRBV9	CASSVAQRNEKLFF	TGTGCCAGCAGCGTAGCACAGCGTAATGAAAAACTGTTTTTT
.	TRBJ1-5	.	TRBV5-6	CASSPGYRSNQPQHF	TGTGCCAGCAGCCCGGGGTACCGCAGCAATCAGCCCCAGCATTTT
.	TRBJ1-5	.	TRBV28	CASSLGAGGNQPQHF	TGTGCCAGCAGTTTAGGGGCCGGGGGCAATCAGCCCCAGCATTTT
.	TRBJ1-1	.	TRBV7-9	CASILERAGLTGTEAFF	TGTGCCAGTATCCTCGAGCGGGCAGGCCTGACGGGGACTGAAGCTTTCTTT
.	TRBJ1-2	.	TRBV25-1	CASSEWGGGYTF	TGTGCCAGCAGTGAATGGGGGGGCGGCTACACCTTC
.	TRBJ2-5	.	TRBV19	CASTPGAVAETQYF	TGTGCCAGTACCCCGGGAGCAGTTGCAGAGACCCAGTACTTC
TRBD2	TRBJ2-2	.	TRBV2	CASRREGSGELFF	TGTGCCAGCAGGCGGGAGGGGTCCGGGGAGCTGTTTTTT
.	TRBJ1-5	once	TRBV19	CASSIAAKQGHSNQPQHF	TGTGCCAGTAGTATAGCGGCGAAACAGGGACATAGCAATCAGCCCCAGCATTTT
.	TRBJ2-7	.	TRBV5-1	CASRNQIGSHEQYF	TGCGCCAGCAGAAATCAGATAGGTTCCCACGAGCAGTACTTC